This is a list of T cell receptor beta chains from one sample in a study of response to subunit inactivated influenza vaccine. Via MiXCR, TCRdb re-called the RT-PCR reads, giving one row per CDR3 protein. Of 450,000 to 700,000 distinct CDR3 sequences listed, around 15% are singletons. The material sequenced was PBMCs from blood, taken roughly 13 days after vaccination. The receptors derive from a man aged 45-65 years who received an inactivated influenza vaccine. CDR3s include the opening cysteine and the closing phenylalanine or tryptophan. The order of the fields is clone size, J gene, D gene, V gene, CDR3 DNA, CDR3 protein. A D gene is named only where the DNA matches it firmly. Size is stated for part of the rows, as once, few or many counts, or as a class when the clone is expanded.

- TRBJ2-3 - TRBV7-9 TGTGCCAGCAGCTGGGGGGTAGGAACAGATACGCAGTATTTT CASSWGVGTDTQYF
few TRBJ2-3 TRBD2 TRBV4-3 TGCGCCAGCAGCCAAGTTTTCGGACTAGCGGGAGGAGATACGCAGTATTTT CASSQVFGLAGGDTQYF
few TRBJ2-5 - TRBV20-1 TGCAGTGCTAGAGGGGGGTTTGGTAGTAGCCGAGGCCAAGAGACCCAGTACTTC CSARGGFGSSRGQETQYF
many TRBJ1-1 - TRBV6-5 TGTGCCAGCAGTTATTATCCTTACACTGAAGCTTTCTTT CASSYYPYTEAFF
many TRBJ2-1 TRBD2 TRBV20-1 TGCAGTGCTAGAGTTAGCGGGGGGGGCTCCCTCTTCTTC CSARVSGGGSLFF
- TRBJ1-2 - TRBV5-5 TGTGCCAGCAGCCTCGGGAGGGTCGACTATGGCTACACCTTC CASSLGRVDYGYTF
many TRBJ2-3 TRBD1 TRBV4-2 TGTGCCAGCAGCCCCGGGACAGGGAGCACAGATACGCAGTATTTT CASSPGTGSTDTQYF
few TRBJ2-3 - TRBV7-2 TGTGCCAGCAGCTTCCCCGGGGCGGATACGCAGTATTTT CASSFPGADTQYF
- TRBJ2-6 TRBD2 TRBV20-1 TGCAGTGCTACTTTCCCGCTAGCGGCCAGCTCTGGGGCCAACGTCCTGACTTTC CSATFPLAASSGANVLTF
few TRBJ1-3 - TRBV3-1 TGTGCCAGCAGCCAAACGAGGACCCAGTCTGGAAACACCATATATTTT CASSQTRTQSGNTIYF
few TRBJ2-3 - TRBV20-1 TGCAGTGCTAGAGATCGAACGACTAGCACAGATACGCAGTATTTT CSARDRTTSTDTQYF
- TRBJ2-1 - TRBV11-1 TGTGCCAGCAGCTTAGGACCGCAGAGCAATGAGCAGTTCTTC CASSLGPQSNEQFF
- TRBJ2-3 TRBD2 TRBV10-2 TGCGCCAGCATCTCCAGACTAGCGGCTAGCACAGATACGCAGTATTTT CASISRLAASTDTQYF
many TRBJ1-6 - TRBV20-1 TGCAGTGCTAGAGCTGGGGGCGGGAATTCACCCCTCCACTTT CSARAGGGNSPLHF
- TRBJ1-5 - TRBV30 TGTGCCTGGGACGACGGTGGGGGAGGTCAGCCCCAGCATTTT CAWDDGGGGQPQHF
many TRBJ2-7 - TRBV6-2/TRBV6-3 TGTGCCAGCAGCCCCGTCAATTACGAGCAGTACTTC CASSPVNYEQYF
- TRBJ1-4 - TRBV12-3/TRBV12-4 TGTGCCAGCAGTTTCGCCAGCCCCAAAGAAAAACTGTTTTTT CASSFASPKEKLFF
- TRBJ1-3 - TRBV30 TGTGCCTGGAAGGCAGGCGGAAACACCATATATTTT CAWKAGGNTIYF
- TRBJ2-7 TRBD2 TRBV6-2/TRBV6-3 TGTGCCAGCAGTTACTCGCGGGGGAGGGACGAGCAGTACTTC CASSYSRGRDEQYF
- TRBJ1-3 TRBD1 TRBV28 TGTGCCAGCAGTTCCGGACAGGGGACAGGAAACACCATATATTTT CASSSGQGTGNTIYF
- TRBJ2-1 - TRBV20-1 TGCAGTGCTAGGCCCCTGGCCCACAATGAGCAGTTCTTC CSARPLAHNEQFF
few TRBJ2-4 - TRBV7-2 TGTGCCAGCAGCAAAGGGGGGGTCAAAAACATTCAGTACTTC CASSKGGVKNIQYF
- TRBJ2-5 TRBD1 TRBV9 TGTGCCAGCAGCGAAATGGCCGGACAGGGTCAAGAGACCCAGTACTTC CASSEMAGQGQETQYF
many TRBJ1-1 TRBD1 TRBV12-3/TRBV12-4 TGTGCCAGCAGTTTGGGGACAGACACTGAAGCTTTCTTT CASSLGTDTEAFF
- TRBJ2-7 TRBD2 TRBV10-3 TGTGCCATCAGCCCCCCTAGCGGGAGTTTCTACGAGCAGTACTTC CAISPPSGSFYEQYF
many TRBJ1-4 TRBD1 TRBV5-1 TGCGCCAGCAGCTTAGACAGGGGAGATCCCCTGAAGGAAAAACTGTTTTTT CASSLDRGDPLKEKLFF
- TRBJ2-3 TRBD2 TRBV2 TGTGCCAGCAGCGGCTCGGGCGGGAGAGCGGCAGATACGCAGTATTTT CASSGSGGRAADTQYF
- TRBJ2-7 - TRBV6-5 TGTGCCAGCAGTTACTCGTCCGCCGCCTACGAGCAGTACTTC CASSYSSAAYEQYF
- TRBJ2-1 TRBD2 TRBV20-1 TGCAGTGCTAGGACTAGCGGGGAAGGGGATGAGCAGTTCTTC CSARTSGEGDEQFF
few TRBJ2-6 - TRBV6-1 TGTGCCAGCAGGGGGGTTCGGTCTGGGGCCAACGTCCTGACTTTC CASRGVRSGANVLTF
- TRBJ2-1 TRBD2 TRBV6-2/TRBV6-3 TGTGCCAGCAGACAGACTAGCGGGAGCACGAATGAGCAGTTCTTC CASRQTSGSTNEQFF
- TRBJ2-7 - TRBV2 TGTGCCAGCAGTGAGTGGGGGGACGCTAGATCGCACCCCTCCTACGAGCAGTACTTC CASSEWGDARSHPSYEQYF
few TRBJ2-4 TRBD2 TRBV12-3/TRBV12-4 TGTGCCAGCAGTTGGGGGGGGTTAGCCAAAAACATTCAGTACTTC CASSWGGLAKNIQYF
many TRBJ2-6 - TRBV14 TGTGCCAGCAGCCAAAAATCTCCGGGCTCCATCCTTAGCTCTGGGGCCAACGTCCTGACTTTC CASSQKSPGSILSSGANVLTF
few TRBJ2-1 - TRBV5-6 TGTGCCAGCAGGTTCAGGGACAATGAGCAGTTCTTC CASRFRDNEQFF
few TRBJ2-1 TRBD2 TRBV7-8 TGTGCCAGCAGCTGGACTAGCGGGGGCTCGAATGAGCAGTTCTTC CASSWTSGGSNEQFF
- TRBJ2-1 - TRBV18 TGTGCCAGCTCACCAGGCGCTCCAGCGGGTTACAATGAGCAGTTCTTC CASSPGAPAGYNEQFF
- TRBJ1-1 TRBD1 TRBV28 TGTGCCAGCAAGGGGGCAGGGGGCACTGAAGCTTTCTTT CASKGAGGTEAFF
- TRBJ1-4 TRBD1 TRBV20-1 TGCAGTGCTCAAACAGGGGGCAGCGATGAAAAACTGTTTTTT CSAQTGGSDEKLFF
- TRBJ1-1 TRBD1 TRBV29-1 TGCAGCGTTGGTCCGGGACAGGGGAACACTGAAGCTTTCTTT CSVGPGQGNTEAFF
- TRBJ2-5 - TRBV5-6 TGTGCCAGCAGCTTGGTGGTCCAGGGGCAAGAGACCCAGTACTTC CASSLVVQGQETQYF
few TRBJ2-7 - TRBV6-1 TGTGCCACTACCATGGGCCCTTCCTACGAGCAGTACTTC CATTMGPSYEQYF
many TRBJ2-4 - TRBV20-1 TGCAGTGCTAGACTGTCCCGGAGGCACATTCAGTACTTC CSARLSRRHIQYF
many TRBJ2-7 - TRBV5-1 TGCGCCAGCAGCGGGGACGTCTCCTACGAGCAGTACTTC CASSGDVSYEQYF
many TRBJ1-6 - TRBV5-1 TGCGCCAGCAGCTATTCTCCGGGGTCTCTCAATTCACCCCTCCACTTT CASSYSPGSLNSPLHF
- TRBJ1-1 - TRBV5-1 TGCGCCAGCAGCTTGGTCGGTGTGGACACTGAAGCTTTCTTT CASSLVGVDTEAFF
- TRBJ2-7 TRBD1 TRBV4-3 TGCGCCAGCAGCCGAGGGACAGCCTCCTACGAGCAGTACTTC CASSRGTASYEQYF